The next 9 T cell receptor beta chains were all read from a single sample in a study of cytomegalovirus exposure and HLA in healthy donors. In the PCR, 60 Vbeta and 13 Jbeta primers were used. Clones were sequenced by immunoSEQ multiplex PCR, and TCRdb holds only the in-frame ones, with some missing. The top ten hold roughly 2.7% of the sample, which has 180,000 or so clones, about four fifths seen once. Input material: PBMCs. These receptors originate from a female donor in good health and CMV-seronegative.

The J gene is TRBJ1-5, the V gene TRBV30; possibly TRBD1 for D (5 bases). The V gene's germline CDR1 is GTSNPN and CDR2 SVGIG (reference sequence). This CDR3 comprises 13 residues. V lost 1 base and J 3 bases, leaving 7 bases between the germline ends. CDR3 sequence reads: CAWSGQFNQPQHF. Here the CDR3 DNA reads TGTGCCTGGAGTGGACAGTTCAATCAGCCCCAGCATTTT.

The gene calls are TRBV11-2 and TRBJ2-7, with D possibly matching TRBD1 (6 bases). V was trimmed by 1 base and J by 2 bases, leaving 9 bases between them. This CDR3 is 14 amino acids long. CDR1 is SGHAT and CDR2 is FQNNGV in the germline V gene. The CDR3 nucleotides are TGTGCCAGCAGCTTAGTCCAGGGGCCCTACGAGCAGTACTTC. This encodes CASSLVQGPYEQYF.

The chain uses TRBV6-6 and TRBJ1-2; 7 nucleotides agree with TRBD1. The J segment lost 3 bases and the V segment lost 2 bases, leaving 0 bases of the junction unmatched. This CDR3 region has 13 residues. In germline, CDR1 is MNHNY, CDR2 SVGAGI (reference sequence). In DNA form, the CDR3 reads TGTGCCAGCAGTTACCAGGGGGACTATGGCTACACCTTC. Protein sequence: CASSYQGDYGYTF.

The chain recombines TRBV27 with TRBJ2-7; TRBD2 matches at 11 bases. Germline CDR1 reads MNHEY; CDR2 reads SMNVEV (reference sequence). This CDR3 contains 18 residues. The V segment lost 4 bases and the J segment 0 bases; nucleotides outside the gene matches: 11. The CDR3 nucleotides are TGTGCCAGCAGTTCCTCGCCCCTAGCGGGAGGCCCCTCCTACGAGCAGTACTTC. It is translated as CASSSSPLAGGPSYEQYF.

Note on this clone: One junction end does not reproduce the germline sequence, and a read error may be involved. V is TRBV7-9 and J is TRBJ2-7; 7 bases match TRBD1. The germline gives CDR1 SEHNR, CDR2 FQNEAQ (reference sequence). This CDR3 is built from 13 residues. CDR3 amino acids: CASSLRDRRGVDF. CDR3 bases: TGTGCCAGCAGCCTAAGGGACAGACGCGGCGTAGACTTC.

The chain couples TRBV15 to TRBJ2-1; 8 bases agree with TRBD1. The CDR3 loop spans 13 amino acids. Germline CDR1 and CDR2: LNHNV and YYDKDF (reference sequence). Trimming at V came to 8 bases and at J to 8 bases, leaving 8 bases not matched to a gene. CDR3 protein: CATARTGFHEQFF. The CDR3 DNA reads as TGTGCCACCGCCCGGACAGGGTTCCATGAGCAGTTCTTC.

This clone was counted a few times. The genes are TRBV13 and TRBJ2-1; 8 bases agree with TRBD1. J was trimmed by 7 bases and V by 0 bases; bases with no gene match: 5. The CDR3 consists of 15 residues. Germline V gives CDR1 PRHDT, CDR2 FYEKMQ (reference sequence). The CDR3 spells CASSLGIGQGNEQFF. In DNA form, the CDR3 reads TGTGCCAGCAGCTTAGGCATAGGACAGGGAAATGAGCAGTTCTTC.

V is TRBV7-6 and J is TRBJ1-6; 9 bases agree with TRBD1. Germline trimming cut 5 bases from V and 7 bases from J; bases unmatched to any gene: 6. Germline lookup yields CDR1 SGHVS and CDR2 FNYEAQ. The CDR3 has 15 amino acids. The CDR3 reads CASSERTGANSPLHF. CDR3 nucleotide sequence: TGTGCCAGCAGCGAGCGGACAGGGGCCAATTCACCCCTCCACTTT.

This rearrangement joins TRBV10-3 to TRBJ1-2; tentatively, D is TRBD1 (5 bases). Trimming removed 6 bases at V and 7 bases at J, with 18 bases between. The CDR3 length is 14 residues. Looked up from germline, CDR1 is ENHRY and CDR2 is SYGVKD. The CDR3, as DNA: TGTGCCATCAGCACGACCCAGGGCGTTAGTGGCTACACCTTC. It codes for CAISTTQGVSGYTF.